What follows describes a single T cell receptor (beta chain). These data belong to a study of blood T cell repertoires in COVID-19. For the study at large: The United States, Italy and Spain supplied acute and convalescent COVID-19 samples. Nucleic acid was either cDNA or gDNA, and it came from T cells, B-cell-depleted T cells, or PBMCs.

Per the original data handling: It was from reference gene primer amplification that nucleated cell counts were estimated. Only in-frame clones appear in the TCRdb table, and some are missing; sequencing was by immunoSEQ multiplex PCR. The DNA was the basis for D and trimming; V, J and clone size are from that table. The sample has about 78,000 clones; roughly 80% are singletons. Trimming left V 1 base short and J 0 bases short, with 16 bases between. There are 17 residues in the CDR3. The germline CDR1 and CDR2 sequences are SGHRS and YFSETQ. The sample consisted of peripheral blood. V and J are TRBV5-1 and TRBJ1-1; D is unclear. The sequence was obtained from a human donor in a cohort sampled during active COVID-19. CDR3 in amino acids: CASSLWPPRGMNTEAFF. The CDR3 DNA reads TGCGCCAGCAGCTTGTGGCCACCTCGGGGTATGAACACTGAAGCTTTCTTT.